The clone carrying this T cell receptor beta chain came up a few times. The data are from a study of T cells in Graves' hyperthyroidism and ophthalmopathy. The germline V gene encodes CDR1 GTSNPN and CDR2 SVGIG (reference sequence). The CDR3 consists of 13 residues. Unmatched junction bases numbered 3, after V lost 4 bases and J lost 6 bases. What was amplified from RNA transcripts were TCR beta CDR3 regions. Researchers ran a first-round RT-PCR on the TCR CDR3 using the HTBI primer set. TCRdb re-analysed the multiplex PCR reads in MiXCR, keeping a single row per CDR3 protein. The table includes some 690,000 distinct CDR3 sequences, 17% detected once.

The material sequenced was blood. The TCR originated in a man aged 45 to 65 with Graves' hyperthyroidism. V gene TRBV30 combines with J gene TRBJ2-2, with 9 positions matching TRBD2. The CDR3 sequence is CAWIIAGAGELFF. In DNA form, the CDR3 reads TGTGCCTGGATAATAGCGGGAGCCGGGGAGCTGTTTTTT. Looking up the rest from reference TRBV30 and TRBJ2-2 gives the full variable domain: SQTIHQWPATLVQPVGSPLSLECTVEGTSNPNLYWYRQAAGRGLQLLFYSVGIGQISSEVPQNLSASRPQDRQFILSSKKLLLSDSGFYLCAWIIAGAGELFFGEGSRLTVL.